This T cell receptor (beta chain) comes out of a study of blood T cells in healthy people across ages. Then a second PCR, running roughly 7 to 12 cycles, was carried out with a sample-barcoded 5' primer and a J-beta primer mix. TCRdb re-analysed the 5' RACE reads in MiXCR, keeping a single row per CDR3 protein. The sample gives under 2 million distinct CDR3 sequences, about 31% of which show up once; 10% to 12% is in the top ten. J gave up 5 bases and V 6 bases, and 8 bases lay outside the gene matches. The CDR3 runs 15 residues. Per the germline V gene, CDR1 is DFQATT and CDR2 is SNEGSKA (reference sequence). Total RNA was extracted at no less than 6 micrograms per sample.

The sequence derives from a woman aged 25 to 39 in good health. Material: blood. The chain is built from TRBV20-1 and TRBJ2-5, with 14 bases aligning to TRBD2. The chain's CDR3 is CSARGLAGVGETQYF. CDR3 in DNA: TGCAGTGCCCGGGGACTAGCGGGAGTAGGGGAGACCCAGTACTTC.